Sequencing of this TCR beta chain was carried out in a study of T cell changes during pregnancy in multiple sclerosis. CDR3 length equals 15 residues. The V end was cut by 2 bases, the J end by 4 bases, with 17 bases between. The germline CDR1 and CDR2 sequences are GTSNPN and SVGIG (reference sequence). Method: immunoSEQ multiplex PCR; TCRdb's copy keeps in-frame clones and lacks some. The table shows 55,000 to 70,000 clones, with 80% to 95% occurring only once. This clonotype was obtained from a female donor with multiple sclerosis, enrolled in a pregnancy study. Specimen: CD4+ T cells from peripheral blood mononuclear cells, collected before pregnancy. The V gene is TRBV30, the J gene TRBJ2-5; D may be TRBD2 (6 bases). CDR3 sequence (DNA): TGTGCCTGGAGTCCTACATCTCGGGGAGGAGAGACCCAGTACTTC. Its protein product is CAWSPTSRGGETQYF.